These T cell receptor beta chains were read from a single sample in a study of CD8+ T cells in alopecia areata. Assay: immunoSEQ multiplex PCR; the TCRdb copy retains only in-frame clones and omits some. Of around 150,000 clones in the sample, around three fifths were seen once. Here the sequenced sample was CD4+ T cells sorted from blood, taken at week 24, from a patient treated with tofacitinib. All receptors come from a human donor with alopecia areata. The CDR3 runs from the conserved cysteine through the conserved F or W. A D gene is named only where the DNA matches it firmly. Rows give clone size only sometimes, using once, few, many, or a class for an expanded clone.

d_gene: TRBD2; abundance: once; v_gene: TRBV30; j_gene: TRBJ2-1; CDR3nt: TGTGCCTGTAGGGGCGGACTAGCGGGGGGCCGAAGCTCCTACAATGAGCAGTTCTTC; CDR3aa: CACRGGLAGGRSSYNEQFF
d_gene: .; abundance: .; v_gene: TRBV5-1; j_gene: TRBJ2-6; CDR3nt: TGCGCCAGCAGCCCGGGGTTCTCTGGGGCCAACGTCCTGACTTTC; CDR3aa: CASSPGFSGANVLTF
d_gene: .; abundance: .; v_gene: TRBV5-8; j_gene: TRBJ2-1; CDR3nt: TGTGCCAGCAGCCAAACAACTGGTAGCGGCTCCTACAATGAGCAGTTCTTC; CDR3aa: CASSQTTGSGSYNEQFF
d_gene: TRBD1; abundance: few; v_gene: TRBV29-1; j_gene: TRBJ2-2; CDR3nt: TGCAGCGTTGAACAGGACAGGGCGAAGGGGGAGCTGTTTTTT; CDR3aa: CSVEQDRAKGELFF
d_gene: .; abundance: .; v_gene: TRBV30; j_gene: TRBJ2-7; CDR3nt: TGTGCCTGGAGTCCCCTAGGGGGAACCTACGAGCAGTACTTC; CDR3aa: CAWSPLGGTYEQYF
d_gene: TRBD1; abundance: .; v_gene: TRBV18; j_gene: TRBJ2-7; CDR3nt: TGTGCCAGCTCACCAGGGACAGCAGCCTACGAGCAGTACTTC; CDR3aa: CASSPGTAAYEQYF
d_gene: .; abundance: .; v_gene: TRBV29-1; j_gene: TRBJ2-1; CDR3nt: TGCAGCGTTCAGGACAATGAGCAGTTCTTC; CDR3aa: CSVQDNEQFF
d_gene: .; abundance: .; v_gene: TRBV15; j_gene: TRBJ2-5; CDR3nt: TGTGCCACCCGATCAGGAATCCGAGGAACCCAGTACTTC; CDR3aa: CATRSGIRGTQYF
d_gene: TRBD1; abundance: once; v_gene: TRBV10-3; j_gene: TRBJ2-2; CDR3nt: TGTGCCATCAGAGGGGACAGTTTCACCGGGGAGCTGTTTTTT; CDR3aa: CAIRGDSFTGELFF
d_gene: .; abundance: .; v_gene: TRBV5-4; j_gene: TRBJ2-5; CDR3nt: TGTGCCAGCAGCTTGGTGCAGGACAAAGAGACCCAGTACTTC; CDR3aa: CASSLVQDKETQYF
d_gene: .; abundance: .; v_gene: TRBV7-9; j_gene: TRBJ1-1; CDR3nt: TGTGCCAGCAGTCAGGAGGGGGTCACTGAAGCTTTCTTT; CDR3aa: CASSQEGVTEAFF
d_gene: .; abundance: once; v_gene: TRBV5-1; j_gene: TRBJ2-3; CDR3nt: TGCGCCAGCAGCCCGAGGCGAACCACAGATACGCAGTATTTT; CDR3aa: CASSPRRTTDTQYF
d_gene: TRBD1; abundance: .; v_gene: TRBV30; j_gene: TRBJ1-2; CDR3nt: TGTGCCTGGGGTAGACAGGGCGGTGGCTACACCTTC; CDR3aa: CAWGRQGGGYTF
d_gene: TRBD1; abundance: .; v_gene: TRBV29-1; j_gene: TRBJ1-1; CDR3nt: TGCAGCGAGACCAGGGGGCCCAACACTGAAGCTTTCTTT; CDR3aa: CSETRGPNTEAFF
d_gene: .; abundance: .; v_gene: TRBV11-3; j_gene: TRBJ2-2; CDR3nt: TGTGCCAGCAGCCCGGGGACCAGCACCGGGGAGCTGTTTTTT; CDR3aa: CASSPGTSTGELFF
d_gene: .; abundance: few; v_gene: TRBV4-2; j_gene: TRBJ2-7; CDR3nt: TGTGCCAGCAGCCAAGATGGATTCGACCCTTCCTACGAGCAGTACTTC; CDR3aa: CASSQDGFDPSYEQYF
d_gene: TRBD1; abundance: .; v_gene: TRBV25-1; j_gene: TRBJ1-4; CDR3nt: TGTGCCAGCAGTGACCGTGGACAGGGCGGTGAAAAACTGTTTTTT; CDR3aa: CASSDRGQGGEKLFF
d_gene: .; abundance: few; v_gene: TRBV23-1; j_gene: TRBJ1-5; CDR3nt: TGCGCCAGCAGTCAATCTCGGACAGCTTATAGCAATCAGCCCCAGCATTTT; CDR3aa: CASSQSRTAYSNQPQHF
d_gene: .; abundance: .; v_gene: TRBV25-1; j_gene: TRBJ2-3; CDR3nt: TGTGCCAGCAGTGTCACAGGAGCGGATACGCAGTATTTT; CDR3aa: CASSVTGADTQYF
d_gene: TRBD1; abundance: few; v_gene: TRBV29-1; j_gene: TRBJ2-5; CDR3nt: TGCAGCGTCGCTACAGGGGGCCGGGGCGAGACCCAGTACTTC; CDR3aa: CSVATGGRGETQYF
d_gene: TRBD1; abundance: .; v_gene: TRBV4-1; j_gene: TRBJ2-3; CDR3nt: TGCGCCAGCGCGGACAGGGGGCAGGCAGATACGCAGTATTTT; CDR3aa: CASADRGQADTQYF
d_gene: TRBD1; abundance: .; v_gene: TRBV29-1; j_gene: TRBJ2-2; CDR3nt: TGCAGCGTTGCTCGGGACAGGGACACCGGGGAGCTGTTTTTT; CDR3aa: CSVARDRDTGELFF
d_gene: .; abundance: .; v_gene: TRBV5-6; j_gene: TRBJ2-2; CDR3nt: TGTGCCAGCAGCTTGGTTAGTGGGGGGCTGCGAAGCACCGGGGAGCTGTTTTTT; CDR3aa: CASSLVSGGLRSTGELFF
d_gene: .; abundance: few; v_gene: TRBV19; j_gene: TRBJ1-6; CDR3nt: TGTGCCAGTAGTATAGAGGGGGCCAATTCACCCCTCCACTTT; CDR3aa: CASSIEGANSPLHF
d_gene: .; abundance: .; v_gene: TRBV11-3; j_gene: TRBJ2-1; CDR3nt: TGTGCCAGCAGCTTATCGGGCAGCTACTACAATGAGCAGTTCTTC; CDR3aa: CASSLSGSYYNEQFF
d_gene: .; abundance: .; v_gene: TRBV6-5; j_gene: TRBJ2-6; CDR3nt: TGTGCCAGCAGTTATATTGGGGCCAACGTCCTGACTTTC; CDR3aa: CASSYIGANVLTF
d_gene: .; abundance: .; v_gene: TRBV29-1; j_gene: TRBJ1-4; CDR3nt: TGCAGCGTGTGGGCTAATGAAAAACTGTCTTTT; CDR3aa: CSVWANEKLSF
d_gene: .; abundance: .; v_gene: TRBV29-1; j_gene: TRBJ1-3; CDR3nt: TGCAGCGTTGTTTCAGGGTCCCTGACTGGAAACACCATATATTTT; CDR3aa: CSVVSGSLTGNTIYF
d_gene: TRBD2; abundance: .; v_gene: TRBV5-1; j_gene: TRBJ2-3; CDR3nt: TGCGCCAGCAGCTTAGAGCGGGAAACAGATACGCAGTATTTT; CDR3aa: CASSLERETDTQYF
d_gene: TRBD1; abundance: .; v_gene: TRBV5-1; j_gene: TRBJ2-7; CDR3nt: TGCGCCAGCAGCTTGGCGGGACAGGGGGCCTACGAGCAGTACTTC; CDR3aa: CASSLAGQGAYEQYF
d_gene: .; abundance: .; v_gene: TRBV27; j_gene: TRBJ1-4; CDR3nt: TGTGCCAGCAGTTTGGGCCAGGTGAATGAAAAACTGTTTTTT; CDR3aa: CASSLGQVNEKLFF
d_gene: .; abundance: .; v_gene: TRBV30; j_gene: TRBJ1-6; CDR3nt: TGTGCCTGGAGAGTTGGAGAATCACCCCTCCACTTT; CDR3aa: CAWRVGESPLHF
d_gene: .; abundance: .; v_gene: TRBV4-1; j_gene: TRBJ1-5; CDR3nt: TGCGCCAGCAGCCAAGATTGGGCGAGGATTCAGCCCCAGCATTTT; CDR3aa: CASSQDWARIQPQHF
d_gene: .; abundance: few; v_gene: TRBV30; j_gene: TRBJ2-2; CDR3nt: TGTGCCTGGAGCGGCTCAATATCCGGGGAGCTGTTTTTT; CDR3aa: CAWSGSISGELFF
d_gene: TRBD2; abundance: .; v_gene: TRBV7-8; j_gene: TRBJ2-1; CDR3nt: TGTGCCAGCAGCTTAGTAGCGGGGGGCGGCAATGAGCAGTTCTTC; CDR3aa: CASSLVAGGGNEQFF
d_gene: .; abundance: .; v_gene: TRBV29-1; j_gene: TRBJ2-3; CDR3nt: TGCAGCGTTGAAAAGGGGTCTAGCACAGATACGCAGTATTTT; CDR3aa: CSVEKGSSTDTQYF
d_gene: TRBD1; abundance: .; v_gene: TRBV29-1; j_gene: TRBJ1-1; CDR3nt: TGCAGCGTATGCCGGGACAGGGGCACTGAAGCTTTCTTT; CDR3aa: CSVCRDRGTEAFF
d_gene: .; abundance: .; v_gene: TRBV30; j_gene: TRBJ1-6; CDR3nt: TGTGCCCACGGGACCGATTCACCCCTCCACTTT; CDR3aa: CAHGTDSPLHF
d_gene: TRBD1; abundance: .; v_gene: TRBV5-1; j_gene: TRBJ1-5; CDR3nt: TGCGCCAGCAGCCAGGGGACAGACAGCAATCAGCCCCAGCATTTT; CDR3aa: CASSQGTDSNQPQHF
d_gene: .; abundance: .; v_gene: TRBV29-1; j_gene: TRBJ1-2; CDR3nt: TGCAGCGTTCGCCCCACTAACTATGGCTACACCTTC; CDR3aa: CSVRPTNYGYTF
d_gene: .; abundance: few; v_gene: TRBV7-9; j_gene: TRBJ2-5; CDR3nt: TGTGCCAGCAGCTCAAACAGGAACCAAGAGACCCAGTACTTC; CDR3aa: CASSSNRNQETQYF
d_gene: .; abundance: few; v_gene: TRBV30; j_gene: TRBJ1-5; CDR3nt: TGTGCCTGGAGTGTATTGCAGGGTGGACAGCCCCAGCATTTT; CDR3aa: CAWSVLQGGQPQHF
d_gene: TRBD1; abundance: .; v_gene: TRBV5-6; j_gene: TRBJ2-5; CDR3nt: TGTGCCAGCAGCTCCGGGACAGGGGAAGAGACCCAGTACTTC; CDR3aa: CASSSGTGEETQYF
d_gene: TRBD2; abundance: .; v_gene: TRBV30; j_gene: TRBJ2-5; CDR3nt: TGTGCCTGGACCCCTAGCCGGGGGGGCGGAGAGACCCAGTACTTC; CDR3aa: CAWTPSRGGGETQYF
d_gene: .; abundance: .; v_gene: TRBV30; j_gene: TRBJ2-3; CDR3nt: TGTGCCTGGACCGTCCCGTGGGGTGATACGCAGTATTTT; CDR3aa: CAWTVPWGDTQYF
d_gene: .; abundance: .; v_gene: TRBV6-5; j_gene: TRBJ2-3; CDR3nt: TGTGCCAGCGGCGTCGCATCAGATACGCAGTATTTT; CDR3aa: CASGVASDTQYF
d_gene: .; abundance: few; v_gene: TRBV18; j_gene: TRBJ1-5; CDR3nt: TGTGCCAGCTCGGACAGTAGCAATCAGCCCCAGCATTTT; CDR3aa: CASSDSSNQPQHF
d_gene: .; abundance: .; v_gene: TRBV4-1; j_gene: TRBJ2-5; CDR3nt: TGCGCCAGCAGCCACGTCCAGGCGACTTTCCAAGAGACCCAGTACTTC; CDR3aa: CASSHVQATFQETQYF
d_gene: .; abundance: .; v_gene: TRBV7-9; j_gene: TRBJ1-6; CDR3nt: TGTGCCAGCAGCGCCAAAGGGGTATATAATTCACCCCTCCACTTT; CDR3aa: CASSAKGVYNSPLHF